These 27 T cell receptor beta chains were all obtained from the same sample, sequenced in a study of blood T cell repertoires in COVID-19 (dated by TCRdb to 2018 to 2020). Library preparation used the immunoSEQ multiplex PCR assay. TCRdb provides this immuneACCESS table in a form limited to in-frame rearrangements. Some clones are lacking; in checked studies, under half of them reflect an unresolved V gene, and why the rest are absent is not known. This sample holds a few hundred thousand clones; around 85% were observed only once. The ten largest clonotypes hold approximately 3.7% of the sample. Sequences were obtained from peripheral blood. These receptors were obtained from a woman aged 18-35 years with acute or convalescent COVID-19.

CDR3 residues: CASSVVSGLPTYEQYF. The DNA of the CDR3 is TGTGCCAGCAGTGTAGTATCAGGGCTACCAACCTACGAGCAGTACTTC. The chain employs TRBV6-1 and TRBJ2-7; tentative D call: TRBD1 (5 bases). The CDR3 sequence is 16 residues long. Looked up from germline, CDR1 is MNHNS and CDR2 is SASEGT. The ends were cut back, 4 bases at V and 2 bases at J, with 18 bases in the middle.

This clone came up once. V and J are TRBV7-3 and TRBJ2-2, with 10 bases matching TRBD2. Losses at the gene ends were 5 bases for V and 3 bases for J; bases not matched to a gene: 6. This CDR3 is 16 amino acids long. Per the germline V gene, CDR1 is SGHTA and CDR2 is FQGTGA. CDR3 nucleotide sequence: TGTGCCAGCAGCCCGACTAGCGGGTCATACACCGGGGAGCTGTTTTTT. Protein product: CASSPTSGSYTGELFF.

The V gene is TRBV5-1, the J gene TRBJ2-3, with 9 nucleotides matching TRBD2. The V and J ends lost 2 bases and 6 bases, in that order; junction bases with no gene match: 4. CDR1 is SGHRS, CDR2 YFSETQ, per germline. CDR3 size: 14 residues. This CDR3 reads CASSLAGGMDTQYF. The CDR3 bases are TGCGCCAGCAGCTTAGCGGGGGGTATGGATACGCAGTATTTT.

This clone was observed at least ten times. V is TRBV6-5 and J is TRBJ1-2; D is possibly TRBD1 (5 bases). V shed 4 bases and J shed 0 bases, with 6 bases lying between them. The CDR3 runs 13 residues. The germline V gene has CDR1 MNHEY and CDR2 SVGAGI. The CDR3 DNA reads as TGTGCCAGCAGTTCGACAGCTAACTATGGCTACACCTTC. It codes for CASSSTANYGYTF.

The rearrangement links TRBV29-1 to TRBJ1-2; no clear D. V dropped 6 bases and J dropped 7 bases, with 9 bases sitting between them. The length of the CDR3 is 10 residues. Germline CDR1 and CDR2: SQVTM and ANQGSEA. CDR3 DNA: TGCAGCGTAGCAGGAGGTGGCTACACCTTC. Encoded protein: CSVAGGGYTF.

V gene TRBV3-1 (or the pseudogene TRBV3-2) combines with J gene TRBJ2-5; 7 bases are shared with TRBD2. CDR3 length equals 16 residues. Germline values: CDR1 LGHDT, CDR2 YNNKEL (reference sequence). The V gene end was trimmed by 0 bases and the J gene end by 1 base; junction bases not matched to a gene: 5. The chain's CDR3 is CASSQETASGQETQYF. Here the CDR3 DNA reads TGTGCCAGCAGCCAAGAAACGGCTAGCGGCCAAGAGACCCAGTACTTC.

The chain combines TRBV19 with TRBJ1-1, with a tentative D call TRBD1 (5 bases). Germline V gene sequence: CDR1 LNHDA, CDR2 SQIVND (reference sequence). The CDR3 spans 13 residues. V was pared by 1 base and J by 6 bases, with 9 bases between. The DNA for the CDR3 is TGTGCCAGTAGTATAGCATCCAGGGCTGAAGCTTTCTTT. Its translation: CASSIASRAEAFF.

The V call is TRBV27, the J call TRBJ1-1; tentative D call: TRBD1 (5 bases). Trimming removed 6 bases from V and 0 bases from J, with 20 bases in between. Germline V gene lookup returns CDR1 MNHEY and CDR2 SMNVEV (reference sequence). The CDR3 loop spans 17 amino acids. CDR3: CASSQAPGERMNTEAFF. In DNA form, the CDR3 reads TGTGCCAGCAGCCAGGCCCCGGGGGAAAGGATGAACACTGAAGCTTTCTTT.

This clone was detected only a few times. The rearrangement uses TRBV19 and TRBJ1-5; 12 bases line up with TRBD1. Trimming removed 5 bases from V and 1 base from J; junction bases left unmatched: 12. The germline CDR1 and CDR2 sequences are LNHDA and SQIVND (reference sequence). This CDR3 spans 19 amino acids. CDR3 amino acids: CASSSRPGTGGYSNQPQHF. The CDR3 nucleotides are TGTGCCAGTAGTTCCCGTCCCGGGACAGGGGGCTACAGCAATCAGCCCCAGCATTTT.

V usage is TRBV6-6 and J usage is TRBJ1-1; 7 bases are a match to TRBD1. The J segment lost 1 base and the V segment lost 5 bases, leaving 4 bases of the junction unmatched. The germline gives CDR1 MNHNY, CDR2 SVGAGI (reference sequence). The CDR3 is 14 residues long. As DNA, the CDR3 is TGTGCCAGCAGTCCTGACAGGGCGAACACTGAAGCTTTCTTT. This encodes CASSPDRANTEAFF.

The V and J genes are TRBV15 and TRBJ1-1; no firm D call. The CDR3 has 16 residues. The ends were cut back, 3 bases at V and 4 bases at J, with 18 bases in the middle. CDR1 is LNHNV, CDR2 YYDKDF, per germline (reference sequence). The CDR3 loop is CATSSPGVRVGTEAFF. The CDR3 DNA reads as TGTGCCACCAGCAGCCCCGGCGTGAGGGTGGGCACTGAAGCTTTCTTT.

The CDR3 DNA reads as TGCAGCGTATCCGGGACTAGCGGTTACAATGAGCAGTTCTTC. It encodes CSVSGTSGYNEQFF. The chain links TRBV29-1 to TRBJ2-1; 11 nucleotides agree with TRBD2. Germline trimming cut 6 bases from V and 4 bases from J; bases unmatched to any gene: 5. Germline V lookup: CDR1 SQVTM, CDR2 ANQGSEA. This CDR3 region has 14 residues.

V and J are TRBV5-1 and TRBJ2-7; a possible D gene is TRBD2 (7 bases). This CDR3 has 17 residues. V lost 1 base, J lost 2 bases, and 19 bases lay in between. Germline lookup yields CDR1 SGHRS and CDR2 YFSETQ. CDR3 amino acids: CASSLYRVGTTTYEQYF. The CDR3 bases are TGCGCCAGCAGCTTGTACAGGGTTGGGACTACCACCTACGAGCAGTACTTC.

The rearrangement links TRBV24-1 to TRBJ1-3; D is ambiguous. Germline V gives CDR1 KGHDR, CDR2 SFDVKD. CDR3 length: 13 amino acids. Trimming stripped 1 base from V and 2 bases from J, with 2 bases between. CDR3 sequence reads: CATSDFAGNTIYF. CDR3 nucleotide sequence: TGTGCCACCAGTGATTTCGCTGGAAACACCATATATTTT.

Only one count was recorded for this clone. The chain employs TRBV12-3 or TRBV12-4 and TRBJ1-1, with 8 bases identical to TRBD1. The length of the CDR3 is 13 residues. V lost 7 bases to trimming and J lost 4 bases; unmatched junction nucleotides: 5. This chain's CDR3 is CASKDRETTEAFF. The CDR3 DNA sequence: TGTGCCAGCAAGGACAGGGAGACCACTGAAGCTTTCTTT.

The rearrangement joins TRBV28 to TRBJ2-3; 10 bases line up with TRBD1. The V gene end was trimmed by 1 base and the J gene end by 0 bases; junction bases not matched to a gene: 22. Germline CDR1 and CDR2: MDHEN and SYDVKM. The CDR3 is 23 residues long. In DNA, the CDR3 is TGTGCCAGCAGTTTATTTTCCCGACAGGGGGCTCTCTTGGCGGGAGGTAGCACAGATACGCAGTATTTT. Translating it yields CASSLFSRQGALLAGGSTDTQYF.

This clone occurred once. This chain uses TRBV7-8 with TRBJ1-2; D perhaps matches TRBD1 (5 bases). The V gene's germline CDR1 is SGHVS and CDR2 FQNEAQ. The CDR3 loop spans 15 amino acids. V was shortened by 5 bases and J by 4 bases, with 17 bases between the two germline ends. The CDR3 coding sequence is TGTGCCAGCAGCCCGCCCGGGACTGATGCCTATGGCTACACCTTC. This sequence encodes CASSPPGTDAYGYTF.

The rearrangement uses TRBV6-5 and TRBJ1-4; TRBD1 matches at 8 bases. The length of the CDR3 is 14 residues. The germline V gene has CDR1 MNHEY and CDR2 SVGAGI. V lost 5 bases and J lost 7; bases outside the gene matches: 6. In nucleotides, the CDR3 is TGTGCCAGCAGTCCGGACAGGGAGGTTGAAAAACTGTTTTTT. Amino acids: CASSPDREVEKLFF.

V and J are TRBV5-8 and TRBJ1-1; 7 bases match TRBD1. V lost 3 bases and J lost 3; bases outside the gene matches: 8. The CDR3 is made up of 15 amino acids. CDR1 and CDR2 from the germline V gene are SGHTS and YDEGEE. For the CDR3, the DNA is TGTGCCAGCAGCTGGCAGACAGGGCGGTACACTGAAGCTTTCTTT. Translation: CASSWQTGRYTEAFF.

The CDR3 loop reads CASRGGGQVSNQPQHF. The CDR3 DNA is TGTGCCAGCAGGGGCGGCGGACAGGTCAGCAATCAGCCCCAGCATTTT. V and J are TRBV27 and TRBJ1-5, with TRBD1 matching over 7 bases. Germline V CDR1 and CDR2: MNHEY, SMNVEV (reference sequence). The CDR3 sequence is 16 residues long. V shed 6 bases, J shed 1 base, and the junction held 9 bases outside the gene matches.

The V and J genes are TRBV19 and TRBJ1-5; D gene uncertain. V was shortened by 5 bases and J by 6 bases, with 11 bases between the two germline ends. Germline V CDR1 and CDR2: LNHDA, SQIVND (reference sequence). The CDR3 runs to 13 residues. CDR3 DNA: TGTGCCAGTAGTGACTCTGCCGGTCAGCCCCAGCATTTT. The encoded protein is CASSDSAGQPQHF.

This chain links TRBV6-5 with TRBJ2-1; TRBD1 aligns across 8 bases. With 0 bases clipped from V and 9 bases from J, the junction kept 7 bases outside the gene matches. The CDR3 contains 15 residues. CDR1 is MNHEY and CDR2 is SVGAGI in the germline V gene. Here the CDR3 DNA reads TGTGCCAGCAGTTACTCGGCGACAGGGGAACGTGAGCAGTTCTTC. Translated, it gives CASSYSATGEREQFF.

The rearrangement links TRBV28 to TRBJ1-1, with TRBD1 matching 7 bases. In germline, CDR1 is MDHEN, CDR2 SYDVKM. CDR3 length equals 14 residues. V dropped 5 bases and J dropped 0; count of bases not matched to a gene: 3. The CDR3 DNA follows: TGTGCCAGCAGTACAGGGGACCTGAACACTGAAGCTTTCTTT. Its protein is CASSTGDLNTEAFF.

The chain recombines TRBV9 with TRBJ2-3; 7 positions agree with TRBD2. The ends lost 0 bases at V and 3 bases at J; junction bases unmatched: 7. This CDR3 region has 16 residues. CDR1 and CDR2 (germline): SGDLS, YYNGEE. Here the CDR3 reads CASSVAAGEGTDTQYF. DNA of the CDR3: TGTGCCAGCAGCGTAGCTGCGGGAGAGGGGACAGATACGCAGTATTTT.

The chain employs TRBV6-7 and TRBJ2-7, with 9 bases matching TRBD2. TRBV6-7 is an open reading frame, and its role is uncertain. This CDR3 has 20 amino acids. With 2 bases clipped from V and 1 base from J, the junction kept 18 bases outside the gene matches. The CDR3 sequence is CASSYGTFSGSSVWSYEQYF. The CDR3 DNA is TGTGCCAGCAGTTACGGGACTTTTAGCGGGAGCTCAGTATGGTCCTACGAGCAGTACTTC.

This clone was counted only a few times. V gene TRBV29-1 combines with J gene TRBJ1-1; 8 bases map to TRBD1. After removal of 5 bases from V and 0 bases from J, the junction contained 8 bases not matched to a gene. Germline V CDR1 and CDR2: SQVTM, ANQGSEA. This CDR3 is built from 15 residues. The CDR3 loop reads CSVSLGQAMNTEAFF. DNA for the CDR3: TGCAGCGTTTCCCTGGGACAGGCCATGAACACTGAAGCTTTCTTT.

This rearrangement joins TRBV9 to TRBJ2-2; 9 nucleotides line up with TRBD2. Germline V gene sequence: CDR1 SGDLS, CDR2 YYNGEE. Trimming removed 7 bases from V and 4 bases from J; junction bases left unmatched: 5. This CDR3 is built from 14 residues. This CDR3 reads CASAGGFGTGELFF. Here the CDR3 DNA reads TGTGCCAGCGCGGGGGGGTTTGGCACCGGGGAGCTGTTTTTT. The full variable domain, completed using reference TRBV9 and TRBJ2-2, is DSGVTQTPKHLITATGQRVTLRCSPRSGDLSVYWYQQSLDQGLQFLIQYYNGEERAKGNILERFSAQQFPDLHSELNLSSLELGDSALYFCASAGGFGTGELFFGEGSRLTVL.